These 12 T cell receptor beta chains came from one sample sequenced in a study of blood T cells in healthy people across ages. A second PCR, run for about 6 to 11 cycles, used a sample-barcoded 5' primer plus a J-beta primer mix. TCRdb processed the 5' RACE reads anew with MiXCR; each CDR3 protein has one entry. This sample has 650,000 to 1,000,000 distinct CDR3 sequences, with 35% to 40% found just once. Specimen: blood. All receptors come from a man aged 18 to 30 in good health.

This clonotype came up once. The junction and the germline gene differ at one end; a read error may be behind it. This chain links TRBV10-3 with TRBJ1-2, with 8 nucleotides matching TRBD1. The CDR3 length is 14 residues. CDR1 and CDR2 from the germline V gene are ENHRY and SYGVKD. The CDR3 DNA sequence: TGTGCCATCAGTGATGGGGACAGGACTTATGGCTGCACCTTC. Encoded protein: CAISDGDRTYGCTF.

This clonotype has a handful of counts. The CDR3 region is CASSSGTGTETQYF. The CDR3 DNA reads as TGTGCCAGCAGTTCCGGGACAGGGACAGAGACCCAGTACTTC. J is TRBJ2-5 and V is TRBV12-3 or TRBV12-4, with 9 bases lining up with TRBD1. The CDR3 length is 14 residues. V shed 4 bases and J 4 bases; nucleotides not matched to a gene: 4.

V usage is TRBV20-1 and J usage is TRBJ2-3; 13 positions match TRBD2. This CDR3 is built from 20 residues. The germline V gene has CDR1 DFQATT and CDR2 SNEGSKA (reference sequence). Unmatched junction bases numbered 15, after V lost 3 bases and J lost 0 bases. The CDR3 is CSARTSGGRRHTFSTDTQYF. As DNA, the CDR3 is TGCAGTGCTAGGACTAGCGGGGGGAGAAGACACACTTTTAGCACAGATACGCAGTATTTT.

Worth noting for this clonotype: This sequence may be a read error, since a much larger clone differs from it by one base. The CDR3 bases are TGCGCCAGCAGACCGGACGGGGGGCAGGAAAACATTCAGTACTTC. Translating it yields CASRPDGGQENIQYF. The chain couples TRBV4-1 to TRBJ2-7, with a weak D call TRBD2 (7 bases). The end of the DNA aligns better with TRBJ2-4, so the J call may be wrong. The CDR3 is made up of 15 amino acids. Germline V gives CDR1 MGHRA, CDR2 YSYEKL.

CDR3 in DNA: TGTGCCAGCAGGTCTGGAGGGCAGGATCCTAACTATGGCTACACCTTC. Its translation: CASRSGGQDPNYGYTF. The J gene is TRBJ1-2, the V gene TRBV6-6; D is uncertain. The V end lost 6 bases, the J end lost 0 bases, and 17 bases lay between the germline ends. Germline values: CDR1 MNHNY, CDR2 SVGAGI (reference sequence). The CDR3 loop spans 16 amino acids.

The chain has TRBV6-6 and TRBJ2-5; D not resolved. Germline V CDR1 and CDR2: MNHNY, SVGAGI (reference sequence). Trimming took off 6 bases at V and 4 bases at J, with 15 bases between the two ends. CDR3 size: 14 residues. The CDR3 DNA is TGTGCCAGCAGCTCAACCGCCTCGTCAGAGACCCAGTACTTC. The encoded protein is CASSSTASSETQYF.

The chain is built from TRBV2 and TRBJ2-7; TRBD1 matches at 7 bases. V lost 6 bases to trimming and J lost 3 bases; unmatched junction nucleotides: 14. CDR1 is SNHLY and CDR2 is FYNNEI in the germline V gene. This CDR3 has 16 residues. The CDR3 sequence is CASREIRDSPVYEQYF. The DNA of the CDR3 is TGTGCCAGCAGGGAAATACGGGACAGCCCAGTCTACGAGCAGTACTTC. The whole variable domain, filled in from reference TRBV2 and TRBJ2-7, reads EPEVTQTPSHQVTQMGQEVILRCVPISNHLYFYWYRQILGQKVEFLVSFYNNEISEKSEIFDDQFSVERPDGSNFTLKIRSTKLEDSAMYFCASREIRDSPVYEQYFGPGTRLTVT.

Of note for this clonotype: This clone may be a read error of a much larger clone one base away. The gene calls are TRBV5-1 and TRBJ2-1; TRBD2 aligns across 12 bases. The CDR3 extends over 15 amino acids. Looked up from germline, CDR1 is SGHRS and CDR2 is YFSETQ. The CDR3 loop reads CASSRTSGIYNGQFF. Here the CDR3 DNA reads TGCGCCAGCAGCCGGACTAGCGGGATCTACAATGGGCAGTTCTTC.

This clonotype was observed many times. The chain is built from TRBV4-1 and TRBJ2-5; no definite D call. V lost 4 bases and J lost 5, with 11 bases in between. CDR1 and CDR2 from the germline V gene are MGHRA and YSYEKL. The length of the CDR3 is 13 residues. The CDR3 DNA follows: TGCGCCAGCAGCCGGTGGGGTTTGGAGACCCAGTACTTC. Protein sequence: CASSRWGLETQYF.

V and J are TRBV9 and TRBJ1-3; D unclear. Germline CDR1 and CDR2: SGDLS and YYNGEE. There are 14 residues in the CDR3. V was cut by 0 bases and J by 1 base, with 5 bases left in between. CDR3 in amino acids: CASSVDASGNTIYF. CDR3 coding DNA: TGTGCCAGCAGCGTAGACGCTTCTGGAAACACCATATATTTT.

This clonotype was detected ten times or more. CDR3 protein: CASSFTVADTQYF. Here the CDR3 DNA reads TGTGCCAGCAGTTTTACCGTGGCGGATACGCAGTATTTT. V is TRBV12-3 or TRBV12-4 and J is TRBJ2-3; D is unclear. Trimming shortened V by 3 bases and J by 6 bases, and 10 bases separated the two germline ends. The length of the CDR3 is 13 residues.

The gene calls are TRBV14 and TRBJ2-5; 7 nucleotides match TRBD1. CDR1 is SGHDN and CDR2 is FVKESK in the germline V gene. V dropped 3 bases and J dropped 3; count of bases not matched to a gene: 7. This CDR3 is 15 amino acids long. The CDR3 nucleotides are TGTGCCAGCAGCCACACGACAGGGAATGAAGAGACCCAGTACTTC. Its protein product is CASSHTTGNEETQYF.